Listed here is a single T cell receptor (beta chain). Its antigen is currently unknown. This record comes from a study of T-cell memory formation after mild COVID-19. Findings and limits, study-wide: Clones that contracted from day 15 to 85 were balanced CD4/CD8, while later expanders leaned CD4+. The CD4+ clones that contracted clustered mainly within CM and EM, and the CD8+ clones concentrated in EMRA.

TCRdb independently ran MiXCR on the 5' RACE reads; one entry per CDR3 protein. The sample includes about 120,000 distinct CDR3 sequences, about 17% seen only once; the top ten take 11% to 15%. Germline CDR1 is ENHRY and CDR2 is SYGVKD. J lost 5 bases, V lost 4 bases, and 5 bases had no gene match. The CDR3 loop spans 15 amino acids. Sample: PBMCs or a T cell subset sorted from them (not recorded which). The TCR sequence derives from an adult woman who had mild COVID-19 (a few samples of this study predate the infection). Cell type and time point are not known. The V call is TRBV10-3, the J call TRBJ1-6, with 7 bases fitting TRBD1. CDR3 amino acids: CAISVRGGDNSPLHF. The DNA for the CDR3 is TGTGCCATCAGTGTTAGAGGGGGCGATAATTCACCCCTCCACTTT.